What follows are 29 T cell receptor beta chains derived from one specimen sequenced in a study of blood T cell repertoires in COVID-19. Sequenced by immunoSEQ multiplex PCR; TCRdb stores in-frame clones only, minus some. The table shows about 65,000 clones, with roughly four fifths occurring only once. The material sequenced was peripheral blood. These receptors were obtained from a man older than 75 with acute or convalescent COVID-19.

Here the CDR3 DNA reads TGCAGCGTTTTTAGCGTCCAAGAGACCCAGTACTTC. It is translated as CSVFSVQETQYF. The genes are TRBV29-1 and TRBJ2-5; a weak D match, TRBD2 (5 bases). CDR3 length: 12 amino acids. Germline loops: CDR1 SQVTM, CDR2 ANQGSEA. Trimming removed 5 bases at V and 1 base at J, with 8 bases between.

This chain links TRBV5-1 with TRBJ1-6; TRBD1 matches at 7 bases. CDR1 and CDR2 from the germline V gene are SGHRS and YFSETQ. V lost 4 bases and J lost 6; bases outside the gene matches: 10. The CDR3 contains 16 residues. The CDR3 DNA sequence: TGCGCCAGCAGCCACCTCTCGGACAGGACTAATTCACCCCTCCACTTT. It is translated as CASSHLSDRTNSPLHF.

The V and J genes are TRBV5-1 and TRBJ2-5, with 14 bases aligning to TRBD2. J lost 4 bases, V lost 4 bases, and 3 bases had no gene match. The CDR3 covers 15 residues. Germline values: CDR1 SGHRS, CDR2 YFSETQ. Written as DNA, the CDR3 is TGCGCCAGCAGCCTGGGGACTAGCGGGGGAGAGACCCAGTACTTC. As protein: CASSLGTSGGETQYF.

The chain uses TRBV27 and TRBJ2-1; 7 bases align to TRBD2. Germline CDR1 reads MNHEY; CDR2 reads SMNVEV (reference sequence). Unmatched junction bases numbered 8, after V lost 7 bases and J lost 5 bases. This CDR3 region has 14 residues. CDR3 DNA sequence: TGTGCCAGCAATCTTATGGGGGGGAACAATGAGCAGTTCTTC. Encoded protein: CASNLMGGNNEQFF.

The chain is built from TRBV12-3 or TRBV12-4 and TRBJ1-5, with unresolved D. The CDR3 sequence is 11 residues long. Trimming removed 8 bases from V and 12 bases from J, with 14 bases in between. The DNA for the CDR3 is TGTGCCAGCGGCCTTCTTAATGACCAGCATTTT. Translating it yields CASGLLNDQHF.

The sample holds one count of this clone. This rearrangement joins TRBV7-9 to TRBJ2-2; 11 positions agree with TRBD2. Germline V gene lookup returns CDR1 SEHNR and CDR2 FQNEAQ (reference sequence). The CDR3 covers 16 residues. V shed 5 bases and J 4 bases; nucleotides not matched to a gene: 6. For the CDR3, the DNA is TGTGCCAGCAGCAAGGGACTAGCGGAGATCACCGGGGAGCTGTTTTTT. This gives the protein CASSKGLAEITGELFF.

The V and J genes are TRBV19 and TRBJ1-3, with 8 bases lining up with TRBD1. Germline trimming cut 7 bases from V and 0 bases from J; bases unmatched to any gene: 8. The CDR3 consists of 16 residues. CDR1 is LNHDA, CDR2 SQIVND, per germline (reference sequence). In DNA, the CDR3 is TGTGCCAGTAAGAACCGGGACAGGACCTCTGGAAACACCATATATTTT. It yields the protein CASKNRDRTSGNTIYF.

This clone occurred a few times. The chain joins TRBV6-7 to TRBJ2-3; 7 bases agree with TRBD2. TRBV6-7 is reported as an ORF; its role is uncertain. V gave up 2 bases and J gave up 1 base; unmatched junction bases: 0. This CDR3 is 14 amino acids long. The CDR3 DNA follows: TGTGCCAGCAGTTACGGGGGGGGCACAGATACGCAGTATTTT. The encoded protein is CASSYGGGTDTQYF.

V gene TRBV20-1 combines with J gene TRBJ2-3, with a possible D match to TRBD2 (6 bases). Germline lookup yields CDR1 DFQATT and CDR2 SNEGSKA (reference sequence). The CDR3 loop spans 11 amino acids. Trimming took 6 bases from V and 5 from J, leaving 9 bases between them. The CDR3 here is CSARLGDTQYF. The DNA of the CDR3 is TGCAGTGCGCGACTAGGAGATACGCAGTATTTT.

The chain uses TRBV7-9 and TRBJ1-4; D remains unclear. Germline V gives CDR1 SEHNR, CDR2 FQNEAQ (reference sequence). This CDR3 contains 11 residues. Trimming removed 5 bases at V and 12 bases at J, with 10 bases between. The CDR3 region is CASSAQTELFF. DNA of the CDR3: TGTGCCAGCAGCGCACAGACGGAACTGTTTTTT.

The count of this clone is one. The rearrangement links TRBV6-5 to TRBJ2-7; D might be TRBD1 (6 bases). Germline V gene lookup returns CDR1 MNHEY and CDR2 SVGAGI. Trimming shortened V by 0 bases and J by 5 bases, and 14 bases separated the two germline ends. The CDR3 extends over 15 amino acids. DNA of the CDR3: TGTGCCAGCAGTTACTCTTACCAGGGGAGCCACGAGCAGTACTTC. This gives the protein CASSYSYQGSHEQYF.

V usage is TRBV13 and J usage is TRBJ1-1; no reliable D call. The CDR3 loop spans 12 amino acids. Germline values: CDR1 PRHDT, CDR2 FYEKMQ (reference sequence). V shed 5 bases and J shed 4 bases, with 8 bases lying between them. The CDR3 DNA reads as TGTGCCAGCAGCCACCGGGGCACTGAAGCTTTCTTT. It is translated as CASSHRGTEAFF.

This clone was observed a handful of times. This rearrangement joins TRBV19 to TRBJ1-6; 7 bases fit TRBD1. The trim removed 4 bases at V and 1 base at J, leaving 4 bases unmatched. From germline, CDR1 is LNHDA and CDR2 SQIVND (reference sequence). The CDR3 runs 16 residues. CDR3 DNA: TGTGCCAGTAGTAACAGGGGTGGATCCTATAATTCACCCCTCCACTTT. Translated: CASSNRGGSYNSPLHF. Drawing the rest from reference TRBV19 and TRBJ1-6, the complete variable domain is DGGITQSPKYLFRKEGQNVTLSCEQNLNHDAMYWYRQDPGQGLRLIYYSQIVNDFQKGDIAEGYSVSREKKESFPLTVTSAQKNPTAFYLCASSNRGGSYNSPLHFGNGTRLTVT.

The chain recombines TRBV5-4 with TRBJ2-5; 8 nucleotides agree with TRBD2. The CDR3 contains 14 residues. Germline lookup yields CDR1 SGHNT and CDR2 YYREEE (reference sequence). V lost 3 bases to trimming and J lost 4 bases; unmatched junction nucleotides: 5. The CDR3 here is CASSSPGGRETQYF. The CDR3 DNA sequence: TGTGCCAGCAGCTCGCCGGGGGGGCGAGAGACCCAGTACTTC.

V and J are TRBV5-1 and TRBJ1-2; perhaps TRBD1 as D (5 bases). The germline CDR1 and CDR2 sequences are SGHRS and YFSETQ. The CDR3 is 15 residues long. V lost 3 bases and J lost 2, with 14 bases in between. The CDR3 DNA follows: TGCGCCAGCAGCTCGCAGGGTACTGGGAACTATGGCTACACCTTC. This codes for CASSSQGTGNYGYTF.

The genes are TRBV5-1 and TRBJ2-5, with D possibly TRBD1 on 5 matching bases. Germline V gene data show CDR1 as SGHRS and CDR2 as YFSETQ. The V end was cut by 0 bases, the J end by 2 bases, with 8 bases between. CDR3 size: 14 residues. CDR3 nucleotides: TGCGCCAGCAGCTTGGGACAGCGACAAGAGACCCAGTACTTC. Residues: CASSLGQRQETQYF. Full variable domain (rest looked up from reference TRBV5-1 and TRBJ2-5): KAGVTQTPRYLIKTRGQQVTLSCSPISGHRSVSWYQQTPGQGLQFLFEYFSETQRNKGNFPGRFSGRQFSNSRSEMNVSTLELGDSALYLCASSLGQRQETQYFGPGTRLLVL.

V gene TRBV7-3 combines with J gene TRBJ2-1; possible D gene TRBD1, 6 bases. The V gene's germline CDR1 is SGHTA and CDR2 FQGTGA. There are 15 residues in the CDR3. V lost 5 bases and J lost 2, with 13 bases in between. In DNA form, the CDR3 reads TGTGCCAGCAGCCCGCGACAGGCCGCCTACAATGAGCAGTTCTTC. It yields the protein CASSPRQAAYNEQFF.

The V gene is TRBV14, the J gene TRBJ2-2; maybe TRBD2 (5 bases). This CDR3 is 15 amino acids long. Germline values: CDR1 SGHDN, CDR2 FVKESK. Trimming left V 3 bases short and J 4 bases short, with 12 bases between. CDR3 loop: CASSQFGVGTGELFF. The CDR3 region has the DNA TGTGCCAGCAGCCAGTTCGGGGTAGGCACCGGGGAGCTGTTTTTT.

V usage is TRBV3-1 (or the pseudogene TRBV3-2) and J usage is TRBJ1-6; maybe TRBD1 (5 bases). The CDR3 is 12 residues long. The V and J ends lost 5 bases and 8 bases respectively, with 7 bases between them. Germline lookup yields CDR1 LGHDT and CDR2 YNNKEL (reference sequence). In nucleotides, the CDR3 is TGTGCCAGCAGCGACAGTGATTCACCCCTCCACTTT. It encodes CASSDSDSPLHF.

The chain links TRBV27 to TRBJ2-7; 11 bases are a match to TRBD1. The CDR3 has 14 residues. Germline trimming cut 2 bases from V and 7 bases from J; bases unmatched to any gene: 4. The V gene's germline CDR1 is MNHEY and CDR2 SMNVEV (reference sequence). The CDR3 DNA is TGTGCCAGCAGTTTAGGGACAGGGGGTTTAGAGCAGTACTTC. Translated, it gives CASSLGTGGLEQYF.

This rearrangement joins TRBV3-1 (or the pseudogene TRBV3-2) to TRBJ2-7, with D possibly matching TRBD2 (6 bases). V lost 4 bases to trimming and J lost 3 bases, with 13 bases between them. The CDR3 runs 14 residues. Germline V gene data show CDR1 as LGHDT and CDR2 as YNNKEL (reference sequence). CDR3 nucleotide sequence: TGTGCCAGCAGCCGCGGGACGGTGGTCTACGAGCAGTACTTC. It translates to CASSRGTVVYEQYF.

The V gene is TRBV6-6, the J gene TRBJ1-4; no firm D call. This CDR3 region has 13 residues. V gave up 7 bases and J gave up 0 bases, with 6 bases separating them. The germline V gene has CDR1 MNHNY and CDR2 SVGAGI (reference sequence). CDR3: CASTVATNEKLFF. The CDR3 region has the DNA TGTGCCAGCACCGTTGCAACTAATGAAAAACTGTTTTTT.

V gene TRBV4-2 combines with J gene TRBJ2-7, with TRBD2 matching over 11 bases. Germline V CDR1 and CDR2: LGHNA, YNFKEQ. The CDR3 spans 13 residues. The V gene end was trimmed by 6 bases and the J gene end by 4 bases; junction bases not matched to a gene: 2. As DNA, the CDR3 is TGTGCCAGCAGTAGCGGGGGGGGGTACGAGCAGTACTTC. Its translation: CASSSGGGYEQYF.

CDR3 coding DNA: TGTGCCAGCAGCTTTGGGGCCCCGACAGGGGGCGCAGAGACCCAGTACTTC. This encodes CASSFGAPTGGAETQYF. The V call is TRBV7-8, the J call TRBJ2-5; 10 bases fit TRBD1. Germline CDR1 and CDR2: SGHVS and FQNEAQ. This CDR3 contains 17 residues. The trim removed 3 bases at V and 4 bases at J, leaving 11 bases unmatched.

CDR3 sequence reads: CASSPLTSGAETQYF. The CDR3 DNA reads as TGTGCCAGCTCACCACTTACTAGCGGGGCAGAGACCCAGTACTTC. This sequence joins TRBV18 and TRBJ2-5; 10 bases line up with TRBD2. The germline CDR1 and CDR2 sequences are KGHSH and LQKENI. J lost 4 bases, V lost 1 base, and 3 bases had no gene match. The CDR3 length is 15 residues.

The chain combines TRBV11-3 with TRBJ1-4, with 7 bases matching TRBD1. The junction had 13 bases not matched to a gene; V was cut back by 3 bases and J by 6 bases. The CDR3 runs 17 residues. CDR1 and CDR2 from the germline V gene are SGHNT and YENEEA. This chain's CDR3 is CASSFEGLQGNHEKLFF. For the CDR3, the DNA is TGTGCCAGCAGCTTCGAGGGGCTACAGGGGAACCATGAAAAACTGTTTTTT.

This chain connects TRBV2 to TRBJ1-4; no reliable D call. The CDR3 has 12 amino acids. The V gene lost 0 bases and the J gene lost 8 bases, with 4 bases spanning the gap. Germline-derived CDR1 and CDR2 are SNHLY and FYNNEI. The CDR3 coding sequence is TGTGCCAGCAGTGAAGCGGAGGAAAAACTGTTTTTT. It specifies CASSEAEEKLFF.

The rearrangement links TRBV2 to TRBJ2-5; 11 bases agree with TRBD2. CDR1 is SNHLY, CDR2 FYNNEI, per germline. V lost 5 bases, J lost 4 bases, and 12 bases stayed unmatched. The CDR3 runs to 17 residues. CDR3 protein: CASSNSPVTSGGETQYF. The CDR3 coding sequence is TGTGCCAGCAGTAATAGCCCTGTAACTAGCGGGGGAGAGACCCAGTACTTC.

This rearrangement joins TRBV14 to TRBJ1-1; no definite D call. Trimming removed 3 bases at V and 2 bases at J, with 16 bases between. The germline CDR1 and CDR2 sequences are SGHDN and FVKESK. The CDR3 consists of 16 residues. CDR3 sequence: CASSQGNPAANTEAFF. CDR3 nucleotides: TGTGCCAGCAGCCAGGGAAATCCAGCGGCAAACACTGAAGCTTTCTTT.